The 10 T cell receptor beta chains below all came from one sample that was sequenced in a study of post-analysis software for immune sequencing data (dated by TCRdb to the mid-2010s). The paper as a whole reports these results and caveats: Significantly higher frequencies in patients than in controls were found for five TRBV segments, including TRBV5-6, TRBV5-1 and TRBV20-1.

The method behind the library was PCR. Reads for this sample came from an Illumina HiSeq 2500. Unique molecular identifiers were incorporated into TCR beta cDNA libraries to reduce PCR and sequencing biases. Starting from the raw public reads, TCRdb applied fastp trimming at Q25, assembled clones with MiXCR and retained in-frame beta chains. CDR3 protein duplicates are merged, each entry listing the most common genes and DNA. This sample holds 380,000 or so distinct CDR3 sequences; roughly 38% were observed only once. About an eighth of the sample is held by the ten biggest clonotypes. Antigens for these TCRs are unknown. What was sequenced was blood. These receptors were obtained from a girl aged 5-17 years with multiple sclerosis.

This clonotype was picked up a small number of times. The chain combines TRBV4-3 with TRBJ2-1, with TRBD1 matching over 11 bases. The CDR3 is 16 residues long. Trimming removed 0 bases from V and 2 bases from J; junction bases left unmatched: 0. Germline assignment: CDR1 LGHNA and CDR2 YSLEER. DNA of the CDR3: TGCGCCAGCAGCCAAGAGGGACAGGGGGCCTACAATGAGCAGTTCTTC. Protein: CASSQEGQGAYNEQFF.

The count of this clonotype is one. The chain uses TRBV21-1 and TRBJ1-1; TRBD1 is taken as the D call from the table, unchecked against the DNA. TRBV21-1 is tagged as a pseudogene. This CDR3 has 15 residues. The CDR3 DNA reads TGTGCCACCTTGACAGGGCCCGGGAAGAACACTGAAGCTTTCTTT. Translated: CATLTGPGKNTEAFF.

The chain has TRBV29-1 and TRBJ1-1, with D possibly matching TRBD1 (5 bases). Trimming shortened V by 4 bases and J by 0 bases, and 12 bases separated the two germline ends. Per the germline V gene, CDR1 is SQVTM and CDR2 is ANQGSEA. CDR3 length: 14 residues. The CDR3, as DNA: TGCAGCGTTGCCGGGACGGATATGAACACTGAAGCTTTCTTT. It is translated as CSVAGTDMNTEAFF.

Remarks on this clonotype: Since a much larger clone is just one base distant, this may be a read error. The chain has TRBV5-1 and TRBJ2-7; D possibly corresponds to TRBD1 (6 bases). V lost 0 bases, J lost 6 bases, and 10 bases lay in between. The CDR3 totals 13 residues. Germline values: CDR1 SGHRS, CDR2 YFSETQ. CDR3 nucleotides: TGCGCCAGCAGCTTGGACAGGGAATGCGAGCAGTACTTC. Protein: CASSLDRECEQYF.

This clonotype was seen a handful of times. In DNA, the CDR3 is TGCGCCAGCAGCCGAAGGACTAGCGGGGGGACAAACAATGAGCAGTTCTTC. It specifies CASSRRTSGGTNNEQFF. This sequence joins TRBV4-1 and TRBJ2-1; 14 bases are a match to TRBD2. CDR1 is MGHRA and CDR2 is YSYEKL in the germline V gene. CDR3 length: 17 residues. The trim removed 4 bases at V and 5 bases at J, leaving 7 bases unmatched.

The rearrangement links TRBV27 to TRBJ1-1; a possible D gene is TRBD1 (6 bases). V was clipped by 4 bases and J by 5 bases, with 14 bases between them. The CDR3 covers 14 residues. Germline loops: CDR1 MNHEY, CDR2 SMNVEV (reference sequence). The CDR3 DNA is TGTGCCAGCAGTTGGGGGCGTGGTAGGACTGAAGCTTTCTTT. This encodes CASSWGRGRTEAFF.

V usage is TRBV6-6 and J usage is TRBJ2-7, with D possibly being TRBD2 (5 bases). CDR3 size: 13 residues. V was cut by 4 bases and J by 4 bases, with 11 bases left in between. Germline assignment: CDR1 MNHNY and CDR2 SVGAGI (reference sequence). The chain's CDR3 is CASSSHGEYEQYF. CDR3 sequence (DNA): TGTGCCAGCAGTTCCCACGGGGAGTACGAGCAGTACTTC.

This clonotype was recorded a few times. V usage is TRBV7-9 and J usage is TRBJ2-1; maybe TRBD1 (6 bases). CDR1 and CDR2 from the germline V gene are SEHNR and FQNEAQ (reference sequence). V lost 2 bases, J lost 6 bases, and 14 bases lay in between. The CDR3 extends over 15 amino acids. This CDR3 is CASSLTRQVPNEQFF. CDR3 DNA: TGTGCCAGCAGCTTAACGCGACAGGTCCCCAATGAGCAGTTCTTC. Filled out from reference TRBV7-9 and TRBJ2-1, the complete variable domain reads DTGVSQNPRHKITKRGQNVTFRCDPISEHNRLYWYRQTLGQGPEFLTYFQNEAQLEKSRLLSDRFSAERPKGSFSTLEIQRTEQGDSAMYLCASSLTRQVPNEQFFGPGTRLTVL.

The chain couples TRBV7-6 to TRBJ1-4, with D possibly being TRBD1 (6 bases). There are 14 residues in the CDR3. V lost 5 bases to trimming and J lost 7 bases, with 14 bases between them. The germline gives CDR1 SGHVS, CDR2 FNYEAQ. CDR3: CASSSRGGSEKLFF. CDR3 nucleotide sequence: TGTGCCAGCAGCAGCCGAGGGGGAAGTGAAAAACTGTTTTTT.

The chain couples TRBV10-3 to TRBJ1-6; TRBD1 matches 11 bases. The J segment lost 14 bases and the V segment lost 6 bases, leaving 6 bases of the junction unmatched. Germline V lookup: CDR1 ENHRY, CDR2 SYGVKD. There are 13 residues in the CDR3. CDR3 amino acids: CAIRGTGGISLHF. In nucleotides, the CDR3 is TGTGCCATCAGAGGGACAGGGGGGATATCCCTCCACTTT.